Listed below are T cell receptor beta chains from one sample, sequenced in a study of beta chain features in type 1 diabetes. Method: immunoSEQ multiplex PCR; TCRdb's copy keeps in-frame clones and lacks some. The sample has about 42,000 clones, approximately 51% seen once. The specimen sequenced was stem cell memory CD4+ T cells from blood. These receptors all stem from a woman in her twenties or thirties in good health. Both conserved end residues are part of each CDR3. The order of the fields is clone size, D gene, V gene, J gene, CDR3 length, CDR3 protein, CDR3 DNA. A D gene is named only where the DNA matches it firmly. Clone sizes are given selectively: once, few, many, or a class where the clone is expanded.

.	.	TRBV7-2	TRBJ2-1	13	CASSKDYYNEQFF	TGTGCCAGCAGCAAAGACTACTACAATGAGCAGTTCTTC
.	TRBD1	TRBV6-5	TRBJ2-1	15	CASSTDRGQGNEQFF	TGTGCCAGCAGTACGGACAGGGGGCAGGGCAATGAGCAGTTCTTC
.	.	TRBV7-2	TRBJ2-7	14	CASSSLLTTYEQYF	TGTGCCAGCAGCTCCCTCCTGACAACCTACGAGCAGTACTTC
few	.	TRBV28	TRBJ1-1	13	CASSFSSGVWAFF	TGTGCCAGCAGTTTTTCGTCCGGGGTATGGGCTTTCTTT
.	TRBD2	TRBV2	TRBJ2-1	16	CASSALAESSYNEQFF	TGTGCCAGCAGTGCCCTAGCGGAGAGCTCCTACAATGAGCAGTTCTTC
.	.	TRBV20-1	TRBJ1-1	11	CSASRTPEAFF	TGCAGTGCTAGTAGAACCCCTGAAGCTTTCTTT
.	.	TRBV28	TRBJ2-7	16	CASSFAGGLAFYEQYF	TGTGCCAGCAGTTTCGCAGGGGGGCTAGCGTTCTACGAGCAGTACTTC
.	TRBD1	TRBV29-1	TRBJ2-7	12	CSVRTGNSEQYF	TGCAGCGTGCGGACAGGGAATTCCGAGCAGTACTTC
.	TRBD1	TRBV10-3	TRBJ2-3	16	CAISPLDRGDTDTQYF	TGTGCCATCAGTCCTTTGGACAGGGGGGACACAGATACGCAGTATTTT
.	.	TRBV7-9	TRBJ2-7	13	CASSLSQEGEQYF	TGTGCCAGCAGCTTAAGCCAGGAGGGGGAGCAGTACTTC
few	TRBD1	TRBV6-4	TRBJ2-6	15	CASSRDSSGANVLTF	TGTGCCAGCAGCCGGGACAGCTCTGGGGCCAACGTCCTGACTTTC
once	.	TRBV7-9	TRBJ2-3	12	CASSFGGDTQYF	TGTGCCAGCAGCTTCGGCGGAGATACGCAGTATTTT
few	TRBD1	TRBV30	TRBJ1-5	14	CAWAGQGLNQPQHF	TGTGCCTGGGCTGGACAGGGCCTAAATCAGCCCCAGCATTTT
.	.	TRBV5-1	TRBJ2-7	15	CASSLMQNPSYEQYF	TGCGCCAGCAGCTTGATGCAGAACCCCTCCTACGAGCAGTACTTC
.	.	TRBV7-2	TRBJ2-1	19	CASSLAHRRTESSYNEQFF	TGTGCCAGCAGCTTAGCGCATCGAAGGACAGAGAGCTCCTACAATGAGCAGTTCTTC
once	TRBD1	TRBV7-8	TRBJ2-1	13	CASTPTGVNEQFF	TGTGCCAGCACCCCGACAGGGGTTAATGAGCAGTTCTTC
few	TRBD1	TRBV19	TRBJ2-3	13	CASSMGQTDTQYF	TGTGCCAGTAGTATGGGACAGACAGATACGCAGTATTTT
few	.	TRBV6-5	TRBJ2-7	16	CASSYSADSTSYEQYF	TGTGCCAGCAGTTACTCAGCCGACTCCACCTCCTACGAGCAGTACTTC
.	.	TRBV5-1	TRBJ1-1	13	CASSLEPNTEAFF	TGCGCCAGCAGCTTGGAGCCGAACACTGAAGCTTTCTTT
.	.	TRBV7-2	TRBJ2-1	15	CASSLGGNYYNEQFF	TGTGCCAGCAGCCTCGGCGGGAATTACTACAATGAGCAGTTCTTC
.	TRBD1	TRBV6-6	TRBJ1-5	12	CAVTGGGQPQHF	TGTGCGGTGACAGGGGGGGGACAGCCCCAGCATTTT
.	TRBD2	TRBV6-5	TRBJ2-5	14	CASSEWGGQETQYF	TGTGCCAGCAGTGAATGGGGGGGCCAAGAGACCCAGTACTTC
.	TRBD1	TRBV5-4	TRBJ1-1	13	CASSLGQGTLAFF	TGTGCCAGCAGCTTGGGACAGGGGACGCTGGCTTTCTTT
.	.	TRBV7-9	TRBJ2-1	12	CASSPLLGATFF	TGTGCCAGCAGCCCCCTCCTGGGGGCAACGTTCTTC
once	TRBD2	TRBV7-2	TRBJ2-4	14	CASIFTLGGDIQYF	TGTGCCAGCATCTTTACTCTGGGAGGGGACATTCAGTACTTC
.	TRBD2	TRBV5-1	TRBJ2-2	15	CASSRLAVNTGELFF	TGCGCCAGCAGCAGACTAGCGGTGAACACCGGGGAGCTGTTTTTT
.	TRBD2	TRBV19	TRBJ2-4	20	CASMSGSGFGGRLAKNIQYF	TGTGCCAGTATGAGCGGGAGTGGATTCGGGGGGCGCCTAGCCAAAAACATTCAGTACTTC
.	TRBD1	TRBV29-1	TRBJ2-5	16	CSVERRQGTYQETQYF	TGCAGCGTTGAGCGGAGACAGGGGACCTACCAAGAGACCCAGTACTTC
few	.	TRBV19	TRBJ1-5	14	CATGDIHSNQPQHF	TGTGCCACCGGGGACATCCATAGCAATCAGCCCCAGCATTTT
.	TRBD1	TRBV9	TRBJ2-2	16	CASSVGGQTNTGELFF	TGTGCCAGCAGCGTAGGGGGACAGACGAACACCGGGGAGCTGTTTTTT
.	.	TRBV7-2	TRBJ1-5	14	CASSLVEGGQPQHF	TGTGCCAGCAGCTTAGTGGAAGGAGGACAGCCCCAGCATTTT
.	.	TRBV6-6	TRBJ2-7	15	CASSNRGKSSYEQYF	TGTGCCAGCAGTAATCGAGGAAAAAGCTCCTACGAGCAGTACTTC
.	.	TRBV6-5	TRBJ1-3	14	CASSYRSSGNTIYF	TGTGCCAGCAGTTACCGGAGCTCTGGAAACACCATATATTTT
.	.	TRBV2	TRBJ1-2	14	CASSDDTPGYGYTF	TGTGCCAGCAGTGATGACACTCCAGGCTATGGCTACACCTTC
.	TRBD1	TRBV7-3	TRBJ2-2	15	CASTRTGKNTGELFF	TGTGCCAGCACCAGGACAGGGAAAAACACCGGGGAGCTGTTTTTT
few	.	TRBV5-1	TRBJ2-3	15	CASSLGLVVGDTQYF	TGCGCCAGCAGCTTGGGACTAGTTGTGGGCGATACGCAGTATTTT
.	.	TRBV28	TRBJ2-1	14	CASSLPGAHNEQFF	TGTGCCAGCAGTTTACCGGGAGCCCACAATGAGCAGTTCTTC
.	.	TRBV28	TRBJ1-1	14	CASSFGRGNTEAFF	TGTGCCAGCAGTTTTGGCAGGGGGAACACTGAAGCTTTCTTT
.	TRBD1	TRBV7-3	TRBJ2-6	15	CASSSQGTGANVLTF	TGTGCCAGCAGTTCACAGGGGACTGGGGCCAACGTCCTGACTTTC
few	.	TRBV6-1	TRBJ1-5	14	CASSEVGGRQPQHF	TGTGCCAGCAGTGAAGTCGGGGGAAGACAGCCCCAGCATTTT
once	.	TRBV11-2	TRBJ2-3	15	CASSLVGEFTDTQYF	TGTGCCAGCAGCTTAGTCGGGGAGTTCACAGATACGCAGTATTTT
.	.	TRBV5-6	TRBJ1-5	13	CASSLYGNQPQHF	TGTGCCAGCAGCTTGTACGGGAATCAGCCCCAGCATTTT
.	TRBD2	TRBV4-2	TRBJ2-1	16	CASSQEGTSIGNEQFF	TGTGCCAGCAGCCAAGAAGGGACTAGTATCGGCAATGAGCAGTTCTTC